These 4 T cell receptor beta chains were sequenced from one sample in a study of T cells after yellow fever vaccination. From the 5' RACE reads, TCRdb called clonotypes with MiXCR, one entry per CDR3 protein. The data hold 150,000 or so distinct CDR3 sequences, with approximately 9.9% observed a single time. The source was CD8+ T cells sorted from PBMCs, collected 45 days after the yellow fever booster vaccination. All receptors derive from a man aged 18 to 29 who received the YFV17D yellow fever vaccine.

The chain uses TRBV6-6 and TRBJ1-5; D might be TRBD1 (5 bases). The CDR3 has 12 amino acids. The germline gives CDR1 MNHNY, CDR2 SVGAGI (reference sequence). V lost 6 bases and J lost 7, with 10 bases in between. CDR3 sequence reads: CASREGVQPQHF. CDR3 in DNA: TGTGCCAGCAGGGAAGGGGTGCAGCCCCAGCATTTT.

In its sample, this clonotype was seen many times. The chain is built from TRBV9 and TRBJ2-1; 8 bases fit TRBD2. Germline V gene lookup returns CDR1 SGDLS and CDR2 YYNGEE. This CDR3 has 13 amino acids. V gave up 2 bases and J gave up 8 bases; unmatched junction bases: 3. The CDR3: CASSVLAGYEQFF. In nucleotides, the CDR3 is TGTGCCAGCAGCGTTCTAGCGGGCTATGAGCAGTTCTTC.

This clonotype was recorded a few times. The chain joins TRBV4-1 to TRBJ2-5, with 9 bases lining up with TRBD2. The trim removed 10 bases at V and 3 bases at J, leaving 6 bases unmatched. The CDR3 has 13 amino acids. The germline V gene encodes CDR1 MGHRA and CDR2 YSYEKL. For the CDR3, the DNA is TGCGCCACCTCTCGACTAGCGGAAGAGACCCAGTACTTC. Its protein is CATSRLAEETQYF.

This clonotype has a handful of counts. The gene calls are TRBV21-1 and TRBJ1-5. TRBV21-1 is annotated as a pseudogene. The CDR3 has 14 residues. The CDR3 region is CASSKAGGNQPQHF. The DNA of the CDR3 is TGTGCCAGCAGCAAAGCGGGAGGGAACCAGCCCCAGCATTTT.